The 3 T cell receptor beta chains presented below share a single source sample, sequenced in a study of blood T cell repertoires in COVID-19. The method was immunoSEQ multiplex PCR; TCRdb's version includes in-frame clones alone and lacks a portion of them. This table holds roughly 100,000 clones, roughly 80% found once. Input material: peripheral blood. These receptor sequences come from a woman in her 70s with acute or convalescent COVID-19.

The CDR3 protein is CASSLTGYNEQFF. CDR3 in DNA: TGTGCCAGCAGTTTAACAGGCTACAATGAGCAGTTCTTC. V is TRBV27 and J is TRBJ2-1, with D possibly being TRBD1 (5 bases). Trimming removed 2 bases from V and 3 bases from J, with 5 bases in between. Per germline, CDR1 MNHEY and CDR2 SMNVEV (reference sequence). The CDR3 loop spans 13 amino acids.

This clone was observed a single time. V gene TRBV7-9 combines with J gene TRBJ2-5, with D maybe TRBD1 (6 bases). In germline, CDR1 is SEHNR, CDR2 FQNEAQ (reference sequence). The CDR3 totals 15 residues. V shed 5 bases and J shed 5 bases, with 18 bases lying between them. The CDR3 spells CASSLRATRGETQYF. CDR3 nucleotides: TGTGCCAGCAGCCTAAGGGCCACTAGGGGGGAGACCCAGTACTTC.

The chain joins TRBV11-2 to TRBJ2-6, with 7 bases matching TRBD1. The CDR3 covers 15 residues. The germline V gene has CDR1 SGHAT and CDR2 FQNNGV. V lost 5 bases and J lost 0; bases outside the gene matches: 1. The CDR3 bases are TGTGCCAGCAGCCCAGGGGGCTCTGGGGCCAACGTCCTGACTTTC. Translation gives CASSPGGSGANVLTF.